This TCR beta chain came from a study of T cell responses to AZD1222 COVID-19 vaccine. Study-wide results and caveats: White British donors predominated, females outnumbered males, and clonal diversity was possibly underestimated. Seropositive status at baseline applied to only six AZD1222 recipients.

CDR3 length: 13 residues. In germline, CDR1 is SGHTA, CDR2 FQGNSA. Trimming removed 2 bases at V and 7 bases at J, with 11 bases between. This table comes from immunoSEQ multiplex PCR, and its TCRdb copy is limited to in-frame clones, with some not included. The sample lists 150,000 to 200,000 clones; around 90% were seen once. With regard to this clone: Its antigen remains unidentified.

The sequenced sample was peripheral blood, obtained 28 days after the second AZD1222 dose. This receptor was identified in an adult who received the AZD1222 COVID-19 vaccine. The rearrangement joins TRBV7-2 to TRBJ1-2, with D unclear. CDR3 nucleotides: TGTGCCAGCAGCTTACCGGGGAAGGTTGGCTACACCTTC. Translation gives CASSLPGKVGYTF.